The 3 T cell receptor beta chains in this list originate from one sample, sequenced in a study of T cells in Graves' hyperthyroidism and ophthalmopathy. Amplification of TCR beta CDR3 regions was performed using RNA transcripts as template. Carried out on the TCR CDR3, a first-round RT-PCR used the HTBI primer set. Via MiXCR, TCRdb re-called the multiplex PCR reads, giving one row per CDR3 protein. The sample records 200,000 to 250,000 distinct CDR3 sequences, less than 20% being singletons. The sequenced sample was blood. The receptors were sampled from a woman between 50 and 59 years old with Graves' hyperthyroidism.

The rearrangement links TRBV10-1 to TRBJ2-1; the match to TRBD1 covers 8 bases. The germline gives CDR1 WNHNN, CDR2 SYGVQD (reference sequence). V lost 10 bases and J lost 10; bases outside the gene matches: 9. The CDR3 contains 12 residues. Here the CDR3 DNA reads TGCGCCACAGGGGGCATCTCCTACGAGCAGTTCTTC. It is translated as CATGGISYEQFF.

This clonotype was recorded once. The chain employs TRBV9 and TRBJ2-1, with unresolved D. Germline assignment: CDR1 SGDLS and CDR2 YYNGEE. This CDR3 has 13 amino acids. V was trimmed by 2 bases and J by 4 bases, leaving 7 bases between them. DNA of the CDR3: TGTGCCAGCAGCGTTAGTCTTTACAATGAGCAGTTCTTC. It encodes CASSVSLYNEQFF.

The genes are TRBV5-6 and TRBJ2-5, with D perhaps TRBD2 (6 bases). Trimming cost V 4 bases and J 7 bases, with 20 bases left between them. The CDR3 consists of 15 residues. Germline-derived CDR1 and CDR2 are SGHDT and YYEEEE. This CDR3 is CASSADGTGVSTQYF. The CDR3 region has the DNA TGTGCCAGCAGCGCAGATGGGACGGGAGTATCGACCCAGTACTTC.